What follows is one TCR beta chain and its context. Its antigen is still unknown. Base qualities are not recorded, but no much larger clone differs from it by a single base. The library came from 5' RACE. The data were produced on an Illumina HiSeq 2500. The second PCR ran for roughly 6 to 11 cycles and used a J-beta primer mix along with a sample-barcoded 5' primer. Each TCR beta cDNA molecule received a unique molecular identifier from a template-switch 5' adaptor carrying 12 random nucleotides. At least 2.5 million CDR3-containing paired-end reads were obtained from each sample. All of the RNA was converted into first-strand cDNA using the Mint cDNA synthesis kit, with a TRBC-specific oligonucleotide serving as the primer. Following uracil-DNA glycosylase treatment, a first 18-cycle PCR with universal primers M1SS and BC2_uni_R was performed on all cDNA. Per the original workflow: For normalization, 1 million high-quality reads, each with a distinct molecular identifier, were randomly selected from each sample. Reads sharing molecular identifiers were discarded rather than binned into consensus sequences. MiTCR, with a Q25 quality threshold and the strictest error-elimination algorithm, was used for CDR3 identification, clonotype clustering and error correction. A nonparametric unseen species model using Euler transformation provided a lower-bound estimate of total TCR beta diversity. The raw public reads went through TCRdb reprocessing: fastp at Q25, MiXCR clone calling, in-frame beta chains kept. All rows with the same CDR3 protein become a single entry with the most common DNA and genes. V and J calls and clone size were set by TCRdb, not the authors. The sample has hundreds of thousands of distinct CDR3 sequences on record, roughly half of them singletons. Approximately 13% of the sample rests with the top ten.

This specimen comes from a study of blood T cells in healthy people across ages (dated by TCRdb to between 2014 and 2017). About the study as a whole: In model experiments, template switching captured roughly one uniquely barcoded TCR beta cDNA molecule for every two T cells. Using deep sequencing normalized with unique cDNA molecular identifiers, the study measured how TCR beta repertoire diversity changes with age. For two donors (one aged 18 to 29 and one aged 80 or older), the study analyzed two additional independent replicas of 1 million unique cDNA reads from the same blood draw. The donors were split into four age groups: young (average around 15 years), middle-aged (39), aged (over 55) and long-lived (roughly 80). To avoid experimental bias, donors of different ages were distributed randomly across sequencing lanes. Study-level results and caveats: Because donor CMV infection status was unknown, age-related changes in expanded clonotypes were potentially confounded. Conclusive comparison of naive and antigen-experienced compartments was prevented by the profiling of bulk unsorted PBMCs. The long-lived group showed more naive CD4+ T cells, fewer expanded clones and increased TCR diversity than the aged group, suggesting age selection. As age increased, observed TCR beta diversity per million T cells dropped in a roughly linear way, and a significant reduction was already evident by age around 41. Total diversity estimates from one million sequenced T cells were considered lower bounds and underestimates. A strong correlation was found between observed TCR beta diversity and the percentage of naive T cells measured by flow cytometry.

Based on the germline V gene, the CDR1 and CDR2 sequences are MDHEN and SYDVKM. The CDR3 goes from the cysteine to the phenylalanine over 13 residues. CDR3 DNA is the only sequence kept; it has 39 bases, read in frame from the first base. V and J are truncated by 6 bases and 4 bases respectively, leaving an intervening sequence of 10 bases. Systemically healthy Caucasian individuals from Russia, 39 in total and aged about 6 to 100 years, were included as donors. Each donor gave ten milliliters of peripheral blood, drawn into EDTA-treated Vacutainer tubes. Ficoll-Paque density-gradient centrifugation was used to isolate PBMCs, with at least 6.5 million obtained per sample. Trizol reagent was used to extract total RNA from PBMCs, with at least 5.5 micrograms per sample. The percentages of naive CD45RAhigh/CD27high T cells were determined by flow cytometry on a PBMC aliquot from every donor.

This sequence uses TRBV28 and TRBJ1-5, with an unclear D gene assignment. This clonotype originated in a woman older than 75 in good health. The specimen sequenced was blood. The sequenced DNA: TGTGCCAGCAGCTTCGACGGTAATCAGCCCCAGCATTTT. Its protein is CASSFDGNQPQHF.